This T cell receptor beta chain was recovered during a study of control samples from healthy donors and cancer patients (dated by TCRdb to about 2020). The receptor library was made with the immunoSEQ multiplex PCR assay. This is the immuneACCESS table as TCRdb keeps it, with only in-frame sequences that have V and J called. A part of the clones is gone; compared with another copy, unresolved V genes explain less than half, and the rest is unexplained. The sample table holds 150,000 to 160,000 clones, of which 94% were seen once. Approximately 5.7% of the sample is held by the ten biggest clonotypes. A remark on this clone: It lacks a known antigen. No base qualities exist here, and no much larger clone lies one base off it.

This TCR derives from a man aged 35-49 years in good health. The specimen sequenced was blood.

The nucleotide sequence is TGTGCCACCAGTGATTTCAGGGAAGGGCTCGGCGGGGAGCTGTTTTTT. Its protein is CATSDFREGLGGELFF. The chain links TRBV24-1 with TRBJ2-2; the D region possibly corresponds to TRBD1 (5 bases align). The germline V gene yields KGHDR for CDR1 and SFDVKD for CDR2. V was cut back by 1 base and J by 7 bases, leaving a gap of 15 bases between them. Taken from cysteine to phenylalanine, the CDR3 has 16 residues. Solely the CDR3 DNA is kept, with 48 bases framed from the first base.